This entry features one T cell receptor beta chain sequence. Its target is not known. The record originates from a study of T cells in Graves' hyperthyroidism and ophthalmopathy. At the level of the study: Before treatment of any kind, peripheral blood was taken at initial diagnosis. Study-level results: In blood, most of the thyroid clonotypes expanded above 0.001 were also present.

With a duration under 2 months, the hyperthyroidism was newly diagnosed in patients aged 18 to 65. Amplified TCR beta CDR3 regions came from RNA transcripts. The study used the HTBI primer set for a first-round RT-PCR of the TCR CDR3. Using its own MiXCR run on the multiplex PCR reads, TCRdb lists one record per CDR3 protein. The data contain 600,000 to 650,000 distinct CDR3 sequences, around 15% of them singletons. V lost 0 bases, J lost 2 bases, and 11 bases lay in between. The CDR3 loop spans 15 amino acids. Germline-derived CDR1 and CDR2 are LGHNA and YNFKEQ. The gene calls are TRBV4-2 and TRBJ2-7, with D uncertain. Sequenced material: blood. The clonotype comes from a woman aged 25 to 45 with Graves' hyperthyroidism. CDR3 nucleotides: TGTGCCAGCAGCCAAGATGCTCCTGGGCCCTACGAGCAGTACTTC. This gives the protein CASSQDAPGPYEQYF.